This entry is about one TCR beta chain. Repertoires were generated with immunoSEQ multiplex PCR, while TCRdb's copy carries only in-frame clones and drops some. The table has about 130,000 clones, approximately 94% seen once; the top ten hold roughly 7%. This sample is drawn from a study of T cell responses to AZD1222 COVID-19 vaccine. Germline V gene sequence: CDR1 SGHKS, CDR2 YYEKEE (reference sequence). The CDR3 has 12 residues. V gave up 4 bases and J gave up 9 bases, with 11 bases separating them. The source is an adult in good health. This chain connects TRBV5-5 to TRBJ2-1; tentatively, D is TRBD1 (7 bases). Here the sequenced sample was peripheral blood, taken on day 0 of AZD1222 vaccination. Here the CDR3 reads CASSQGGAEQFF. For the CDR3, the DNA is TGTGCCAGCAGCCAGGGGGGTGCTGAGCAGTTCTTC.